This note documents a single T cell receptor (beta chain) sequence. Its target is unknown. This entry belongs to a study of siplizumab effects on memory and regulatory T cells. Study-level results: Of the proliferating CD4+ or CD8+ clones, roughly 75-96% lacked a naive or memory phenotype that could be assigned. The alloresponse seemed to draw substantially on naive T cells, which appeared more diverse than memory cells. Siplizumab conditions gave an average of around 70% Treg-derived mappable alloreactive CD4+ clones, versus 26.9% for controls. With siplizumab, cumulative frequency of CD4+ memory-derived alloreactive sequences dropped significantly.

Some clones are missing from TCRdb's copy, which holds only in-frame ones; the method was immunoSEQ multiplex PCR. The sample has about 120,000 clones, approximately 94% seen once. The V gene lost 3 bases and the J gene lost 3 bases, with 8 bases spanning the gap. The length of the CDR3 is 13 residues. Per the germline V gene, CDR1 is LNHDA and CDR2 is SQIVND (reference sequence). The chain has TRBV19 and TRBJ1-1; D might be TRBD1 (5 bases). This sequence originates from a human donor in good health. The sample taken for sequencing was non-Treg CD4+ T cells sorted from blood. CDR3: CASSIRQHTEAFF. The DNA for the CDR3 is TGTGCCAGTAGTATCCGACAGCACACTGAAGCTTTCTTT.